The 8 T cell receptor beta chains below were found in one sample sequenced in a study of T cell repertoires in cytomegalovirus infection. TCRdb independently ran MiXCR on the reads; one entry per CDR3 protein. Of under 200,000 distinct CDR3 sequences in the sample, roughly 9% were seen once. Material: PBMCs. These receptors all stem from a human donor in good health (CMV status not recorded). Some clones in this sample may be carry-over from other donors' samples.

This clonotype has at least ten counts. CDR3 amino acids: CASTSQGSYSPLHF. The CDR3 DNA sequence: TGTGCCAGCACTAGTCAAGGTTCATACTCACCCCTCCACTTT. V gene TRBV28 combines with J gene TRBJ1-6; the D is unclear. CDR1 and CDR2 (germline): MDHEN, SYDVKM. The CDR3 runs 14 residues. Trimming shortened V by 7 bases and J by 10 bases, and 17 bases separated the two germline ends.

This clonotype was detected a few times. The CDR3 here is CASSPQQMNTEAFF. DNA of the CDR3: TGTGCCAGCAGTCCTCAACAGATGAACACTGAAGCTTTCTTT. The V and J genes are TRBV28 and TRBJ1-1; D gene unclear. V was trimmed by 5 bases and J by 0 bases, leaving 10 bases between them. Germline values: CDR1 MDHEN, CDR2 SYDVKM. The CDR3 consists of 14 residues.

By frequency in the sample, this clonotype is medium-sized. The chain couples TRBV7-2 to TRBJ1-1; tentatively, D is TRBD1 (5 bases). CDR1 and CDR2 (germline): SGHTA, FQGNSA. V lost 4 bases and J 1 base, leaving 16 bases between the germline ends. The CDR3 loop spans 16 amino acids. The CDR3 here is CASSSRGGAGNTEAFF. The CDR3 bases are TGTGCCAGCAGCTCACGGGGGGGTGCAGGGAACACTGAAGCTTTCTTT.

The CDR3 loop is CASKVGTDQETQYF. The CDR3 nucleotides are TGTGCCAGCAAGGTCGGGACAGACCAAGAGACCCAGTACTTC. The rearrangement uses TRBV5-5 and TRBJ2-5; 7 positions agree with TRBD1. Germline V CDR1 and CDR2: SGHKS, YYEKEE (reference sequence). The V and J ends lost 6 bases and 0 bases, in that order; junction bases with no gene match: 5. This CDR3 is built from 14 residues.

The chain carries TRBV7-2 and TRBJ1-4, with D uncertain. There are 14 residues in the CDR3. V was clipped by 3 bases and J by 0 bases, with 5 bases between them. Germline-derived CDR1 and CDR2 are SGHTA and FQGNSA. DNA for the CDR3: TGTGCCAGCAGCTTCTCGGCAACTAATGAAAAACTGTTTTTT. Protein sequence: CASSFSATNEKLFF.

This clonotype was recorded many times. The rearrangement joins TRBV7-2 to TRBJ2-7, with D perhaps matching TRBD1 or TRBD2 (5 bases each). The CDR3 totals 14 residues. The germline gives CDR1 SGHTA, CDR2 FQGNSA. Between the trimmed V and J ends, which lost 5 bases and 6 bases, there was a span of 17 bases. The CDR3 region has the DNA TGTGCCAGCAGCCAGGACCCAGGGACCCGCGAGCAGTACTTC. Protein product: CASSQDPGTREQYF.

This sequence joins TRBV28 and TRBJ2-3, with D possibly being TRBD1 (5 bases). Germline V lookup: CDR1 MDHEN, CDR2 SYDVKM. Trimming cost V 7 bases and J 0 bases, with 11 bases left between them. The CDR3 loop spans 14 amino acids. This chain's CDR3 is CASTLGRSTDTQYF. DNA for the CDR3: TGTGCCAGCACTCTGGGGCGGAGCACAGATACGCAGTATTTT.

The V call is TRBV3-1, the J call TRBJ1-1, with 8 bases identical to TRBD1. J was trimmed by 0 bases and V by 2 bases; bases with no gene match: 5. The CDR3 contains 16 residues. The germline gives CDR1 LGHDT, CDR2 YNNKEL (reference sequence). The CDR3 DNA is TGTGCCAGCAGCCAACCCAGGACAGGGATGAACACTGAAGCTTTCTTT. This translates into CASSQPRTGMNTEAFF.